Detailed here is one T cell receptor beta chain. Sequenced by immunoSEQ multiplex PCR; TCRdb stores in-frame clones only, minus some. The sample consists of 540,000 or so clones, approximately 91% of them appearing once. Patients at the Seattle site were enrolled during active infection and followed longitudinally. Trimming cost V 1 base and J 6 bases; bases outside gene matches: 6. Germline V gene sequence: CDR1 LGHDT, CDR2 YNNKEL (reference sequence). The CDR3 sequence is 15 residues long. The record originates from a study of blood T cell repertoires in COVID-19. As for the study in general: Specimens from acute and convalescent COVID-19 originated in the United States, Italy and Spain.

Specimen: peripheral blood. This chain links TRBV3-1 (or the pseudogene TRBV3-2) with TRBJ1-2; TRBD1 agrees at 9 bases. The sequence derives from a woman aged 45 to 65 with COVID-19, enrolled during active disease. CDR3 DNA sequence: TGTGCCAGCAGCCAAGTTGGTGACAGGGGGGATGGCTACACCTTC. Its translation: CASSQVGDRGDGYTF.